The 11 T cell receptor beta chains presented below share a single source sample, sequenced in a study of regulatory T cells in long-lasting Graves disease. To make TCR beta libraries, researchers used iRepertoire HTBI primers and Arm-PCR of CDR3 regions. TCRdb re-called the multiplex PCR reads with MiXCR, one entry per CDR3 protein. The table records hundreds of thousands of distinct CDR3 sequences, about 14% of them present only once. Time point described: newly diagnosed GD, antithyroid drugs for less than 3 months. PBMCs provided the RNA from which the TCR library was made. The same sample was also studied in work on T cells in Graves' hyperthyroidism and ophthalmopathy.

The sample was peripheral blood mononuclear cells (PBMCs), taken at new diagnosis, from a patient treated with antithyroid drugs. The receptors stem from a young man with Graves disease.

This clonotype was counted ten times or more. The chain couples TRBV12-3 or TRBV12-4 to TRBJ1-1; D gene ambiguous. The CDR3 runs to 11 residues. V was cut by 8 bases and J by 6 bases, with 10 bases left in between. The CDR3 loop reads CASGRTAEAFF. The CDR3, as DNA: TGTGCCAGCGGAAGGACCGCTGAAGCTTTCTTT.

The CDR3 reads CASSLVGSGRQPQHF. The CDR3 DNA follows: TGTGCCAGCAGCTTAGTAGGTTCCGGGAGACAGCCCCAGCATTTT. This chain connects TRBV7-8 to TRBJ1-5; D gene ambiguous. The CDR3 is 15 residues long. V dropped 1 base and J dropped 7 bases, with 14 bases sitting between them. Germline V lookup: CDR1 SGHVS, CDR2 FQNEAQ.

At least ten counts were recorded for this clonotype. J is TRBJ2-5 and V is TRBV2; a possible D gene is TRBD2 (5 bases). The length of the CDR3 is 13 residues. V was pared by 4 bases and J by 5 bases, with 11 bases between. CDR1 is SNHLY, CDR2 FYNNEI, per germline. The CDR3 here is CASSGTGLETQYF. The DNA of the CDR3 is TGTGCCAGCAGTGGGACTGGGCTCGAGACCCAGTACTTC. The full variable domain, its missing parts supplied by reference TRBV2 and TRBJ2-5, is EPEVTQTPSHQVTQMGQEVILRCVPISNHLYFYWYRQILGQKVEFLVSFYNNEISEKSEIFDDQFSVERPDGSNFTLKIRSTKLEDSAMYFCASSGTGLETQYFGPGTRLLVL.

This clonotype was seen at least ten times. The CDR3: CASSLSTGGRNTEAFF. CDR3 DNA sequence: TGTGCCAGCAGCCTTTCGACAGGGGGTCGGAACACTGAAGCTTTCTTT. This chain joins TRBV12-3 or TRBV12-4 and TRBJ1-1, with 9 nucleotides matching TRBD1. The CDR3 is made up of 16 amino acids. J lost 1 base, V lost 6 bases, and 9 bases had no gene match.

This clonotype was seen a single time. The gene calls are TRBV25-1 and TRBJ1-4; D is unresolved. The CDR3 is made up of 12 amino acids. CDR1 is MGHDK and CDR2 is SYGVNS in the germline V gene. With 1 base removed from V and 8 bases from J, the gap between germline ends came to 5 bases. The CDR3 DNA follows: TGTGCCAGCAGTGAATCACCGGAAAAACTGTTTTTT. Its protein product is CASSESPEKLFF. Filled out from reference TRBV25-1 and TRBJ1-4, the complete variable domain reads EADIYQTPRYLVIGTGKKITLECSQTMGHDKMYWYQQDPGMELHLIHYSYGVNSTEKGDLSSESTVSRIRTEHFPLTLESARPSHTSQYLCASSESPEKLFFGSGTQLSVL.

This clonotype occurred many times. The V gene is TRBV6-2 or TRBV6-3, the J gene TRBJ2-1, with D possibly TRBD2 on 5 matching bases. CDR1 MNHEY and CDR2 SVGEGT come from the germline V gene. CDR3 length: 15 residues. Trimming pared 4 bases from V and 1 base from J, leaving 11 bases between. Here the CDR3 DNA reads TGTGCCAGCAGTTGGGTAGCGTCATCCTACAATGAGCAGTTCTTC. Translated: CASSWVASSYNEQFF.

Concerning this clonotype itself: One base away lies a much larger clone, so this may be a sequencing read error. The rearrangement joins TRBV11-2 to TRBJ2-1; 8 bases agree with TRBD1. The germline V gene has CDR1 SGHAT and CDR2 FQNNGV. J lost 2 bases, V lost 1 base, and 7 bases had no gene match. The CDR3 loop spans 17 amino acids. Here the CDR3 DNA reads TGTGCCAGCAGCTTAGGGGTCCAGGGGGCCCCCTACAATGAGCAGTTCTTC. This sequence encodes CASSLGVQGAPYNEQFF.

In this sample, this clonotype turned up a few times. This rearrangement joins TRBV25-1 to TRBJ1-1; 11 positions match TRBD1. The junction had 7 bases not matched to a gene; V was cut back by 2 bases and J by 8 bases. The CDR3 spans 15 residues. Germline CDR1 and CDR2: MGHDK and SYGVNS. The CDR3: CASSELDRGRTEAFF. The CDR3 DNA sequence: TGTGCCAGCAGTGAACTGGACAGGGGGCGGACGGAAGCTTTCTTT.

The chain couples TRBV7-2 to TRBJ2-7, with D maybe TRBD2 (5 bases). The CDR3 loop spans 14 amino acids. V was cut by 5 bases and J by 1 base, with 12 bases left in between. CDR1 is SGHTA, CDR2 FQGNSA, per germline. The CDR3: CASSPGLPSYEQYF. CDR3 coding DNA: TGTGCCAGCAGCCCAGGACTCCCTTCCTACGAGCAGTACTTC.

The chain combines TRBV6-5 with TRBJ2-6, with D hard to call. Trimming took off 0 bases at V and 0 bases at J, with 6 bases between the two ends. The CDR3 runs to 16 residues. Germline V lookup: CDR1 MNHEY, CDR2 SVGAGI. Written as DNA, the CDR3 is TGTGCCAGCAGTTACTCTGAAAGCTCTGGGGCCAACGTCCTGACTTTC. Protein: CASSYSESSGANVLTF.

This clonotype has a count of ten or more. The chain recombines TRBV6-2 or TRBV6-3 with TRBJ1-1; D is perhaps TRBD1 (5 bases). This CDR3 contains 14 residues. The germline V gene encodes CDR1 MNHEY and CDR2 SVGEGT. V gave up 8 bases and J gave up 11 bases, with 24 bases separating them. CDR3 DNA: TGTGCCAGCGGAGACCAGGGCGGCATGTCTTTGGCTTTCTTT. Amino acids: CASGDQGGMSLAFF.